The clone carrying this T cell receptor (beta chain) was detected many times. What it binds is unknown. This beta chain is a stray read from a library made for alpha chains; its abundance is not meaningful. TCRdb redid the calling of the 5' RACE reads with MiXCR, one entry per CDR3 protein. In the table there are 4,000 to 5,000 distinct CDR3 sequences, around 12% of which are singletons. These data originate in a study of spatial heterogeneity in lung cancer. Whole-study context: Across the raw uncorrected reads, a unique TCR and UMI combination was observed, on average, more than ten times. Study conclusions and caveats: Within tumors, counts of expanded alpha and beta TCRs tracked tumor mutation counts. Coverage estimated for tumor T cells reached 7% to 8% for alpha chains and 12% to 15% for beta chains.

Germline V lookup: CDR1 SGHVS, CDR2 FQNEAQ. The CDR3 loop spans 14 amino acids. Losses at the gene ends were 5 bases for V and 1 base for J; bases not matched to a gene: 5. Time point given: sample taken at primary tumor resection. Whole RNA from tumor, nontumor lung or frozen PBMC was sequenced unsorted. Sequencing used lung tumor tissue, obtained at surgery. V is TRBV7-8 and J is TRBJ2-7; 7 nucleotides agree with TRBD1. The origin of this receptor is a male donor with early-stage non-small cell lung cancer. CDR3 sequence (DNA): TGTGCCAGCAGCACAGGGGTAGGATCCTACGAGCAGTACTTC. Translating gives CASSTGVGSYEQYF.